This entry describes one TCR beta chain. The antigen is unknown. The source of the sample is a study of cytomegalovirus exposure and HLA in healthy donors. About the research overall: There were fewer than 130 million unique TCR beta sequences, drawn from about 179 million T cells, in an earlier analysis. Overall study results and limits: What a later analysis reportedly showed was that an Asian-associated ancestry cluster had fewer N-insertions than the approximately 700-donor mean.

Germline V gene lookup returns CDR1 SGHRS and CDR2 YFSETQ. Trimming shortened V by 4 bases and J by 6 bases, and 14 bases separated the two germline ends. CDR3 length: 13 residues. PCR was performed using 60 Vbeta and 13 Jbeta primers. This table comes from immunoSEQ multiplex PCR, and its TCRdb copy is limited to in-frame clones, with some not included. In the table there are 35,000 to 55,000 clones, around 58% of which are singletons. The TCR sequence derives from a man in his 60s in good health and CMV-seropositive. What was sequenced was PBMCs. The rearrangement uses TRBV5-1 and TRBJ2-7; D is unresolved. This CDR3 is CASSLGGPSEQYF. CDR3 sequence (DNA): TGCGCCAGCAGCCTGGGTGGGCCTTCCGAGCAGTACTTC.